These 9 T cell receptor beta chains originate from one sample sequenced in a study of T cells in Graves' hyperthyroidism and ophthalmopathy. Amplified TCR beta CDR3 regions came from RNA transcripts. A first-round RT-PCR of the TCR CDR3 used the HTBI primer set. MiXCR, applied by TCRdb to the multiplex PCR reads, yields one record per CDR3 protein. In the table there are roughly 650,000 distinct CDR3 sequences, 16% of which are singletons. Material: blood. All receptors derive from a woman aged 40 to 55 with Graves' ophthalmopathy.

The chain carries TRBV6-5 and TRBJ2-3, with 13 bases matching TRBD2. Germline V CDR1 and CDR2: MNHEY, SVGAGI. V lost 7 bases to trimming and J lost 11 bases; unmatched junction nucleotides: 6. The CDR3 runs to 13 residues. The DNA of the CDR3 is TGTGCCAGCACCTTACTAGCGGGGGGGGTGCAGTATTTT. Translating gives CASTLLAGGVQYF.

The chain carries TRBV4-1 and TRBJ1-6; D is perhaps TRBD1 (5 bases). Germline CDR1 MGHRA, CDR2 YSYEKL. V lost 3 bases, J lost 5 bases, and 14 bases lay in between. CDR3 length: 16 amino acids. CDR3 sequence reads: CASSQRRGSDNSPLHF. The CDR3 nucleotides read TGCGCCAGCAGCCAGAGGCGGGGGTCTGATAATTCACCCCTCCACTTT.

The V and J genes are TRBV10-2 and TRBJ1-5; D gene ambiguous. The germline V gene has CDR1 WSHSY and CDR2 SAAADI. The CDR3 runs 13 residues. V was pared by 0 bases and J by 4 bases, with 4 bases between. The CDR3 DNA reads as TGCGCCAGCAGTGAGTCCTTAAATCAGCCCCAGCATTTT. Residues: CASSESLNQPQHF.

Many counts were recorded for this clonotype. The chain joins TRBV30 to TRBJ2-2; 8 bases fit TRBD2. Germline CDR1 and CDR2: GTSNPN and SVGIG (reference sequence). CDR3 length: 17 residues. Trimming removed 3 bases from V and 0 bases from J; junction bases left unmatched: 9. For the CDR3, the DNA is TGTGCCTGGAGGGAAAATCCGGGACTAGCGAACACCGGGGAGCTGTTTTTT. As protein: CAWRENPGLANTGELFF. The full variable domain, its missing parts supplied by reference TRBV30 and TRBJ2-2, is SQTIHQWPATLVQPVGSPLSLECTVEGTSNPNLYWYRQAAGRGLQLLFYSVGIGQISSEVPQNLSASRPQDRQFILSSKKLLLSDSGFYLCAWRENPGLANTGELFFGEGSRLTVL.

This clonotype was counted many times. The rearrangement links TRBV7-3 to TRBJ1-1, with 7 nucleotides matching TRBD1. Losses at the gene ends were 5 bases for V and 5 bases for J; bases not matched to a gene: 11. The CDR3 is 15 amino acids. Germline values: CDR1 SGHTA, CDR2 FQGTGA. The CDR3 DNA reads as TGTGCCAGCAGCCCAGGAGGAGGGGGCGCAACTGAAGCTTTCTTT. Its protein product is CASSPGGGGATEAFF.

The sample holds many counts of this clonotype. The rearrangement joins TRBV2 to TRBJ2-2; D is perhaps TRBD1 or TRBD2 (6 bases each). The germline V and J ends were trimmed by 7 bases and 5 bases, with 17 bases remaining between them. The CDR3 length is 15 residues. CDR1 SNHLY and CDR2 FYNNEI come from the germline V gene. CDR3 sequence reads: CASKEDLGGTGELFF. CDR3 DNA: TGTGCCAGCAAGGAGGACCTAGGGGGGACCGGGGAGCTGTTTTTT. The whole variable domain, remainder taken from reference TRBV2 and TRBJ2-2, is EPEVTQTPSHQVTQMGQEVILRCVPISNHLYFYWYRQILGQKVEFLVSFYNNEISEKSEIFDDQFSVERPDGSNFTLKIRSTKLEDSAMYFCASKEDLGGTGELFFGEGSRLTVL.

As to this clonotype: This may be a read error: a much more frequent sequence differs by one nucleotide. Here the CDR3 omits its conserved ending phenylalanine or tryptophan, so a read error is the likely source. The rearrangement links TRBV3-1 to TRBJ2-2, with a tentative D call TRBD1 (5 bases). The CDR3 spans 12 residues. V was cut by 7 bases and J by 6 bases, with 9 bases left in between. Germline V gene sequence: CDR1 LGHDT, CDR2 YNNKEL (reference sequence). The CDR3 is CASTLGAGELFS. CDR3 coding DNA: TGTGCCAGCACCCTAGGGGCCGGGGAGCTGTTTTCT.

The CDR3 DNA sequence: TGTGCCAGCAGAGAAGGGAGGTTACAAGGACGGGAAGCTTTCTTT. It yields the protein CASREGRLQGREAFF. The rearrangement links TRBV4-2 to TRBJ1-1, with D hard to call. Germline-derived CDR1 and CDR2 are LGHNA and YNFKEQ. The V and J ends lost 6 bases and 8 bases respectively, with 22 bases between them. CDR3 size: 15 residues.

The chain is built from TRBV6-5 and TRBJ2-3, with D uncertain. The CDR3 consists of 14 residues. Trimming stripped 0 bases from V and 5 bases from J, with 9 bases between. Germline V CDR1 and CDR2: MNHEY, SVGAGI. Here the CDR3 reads CASSYSPRLDTQYF. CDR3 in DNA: TGTGCCAGCAGTTACTCGCCGAGGTTAGATACGCAGTATTTT.